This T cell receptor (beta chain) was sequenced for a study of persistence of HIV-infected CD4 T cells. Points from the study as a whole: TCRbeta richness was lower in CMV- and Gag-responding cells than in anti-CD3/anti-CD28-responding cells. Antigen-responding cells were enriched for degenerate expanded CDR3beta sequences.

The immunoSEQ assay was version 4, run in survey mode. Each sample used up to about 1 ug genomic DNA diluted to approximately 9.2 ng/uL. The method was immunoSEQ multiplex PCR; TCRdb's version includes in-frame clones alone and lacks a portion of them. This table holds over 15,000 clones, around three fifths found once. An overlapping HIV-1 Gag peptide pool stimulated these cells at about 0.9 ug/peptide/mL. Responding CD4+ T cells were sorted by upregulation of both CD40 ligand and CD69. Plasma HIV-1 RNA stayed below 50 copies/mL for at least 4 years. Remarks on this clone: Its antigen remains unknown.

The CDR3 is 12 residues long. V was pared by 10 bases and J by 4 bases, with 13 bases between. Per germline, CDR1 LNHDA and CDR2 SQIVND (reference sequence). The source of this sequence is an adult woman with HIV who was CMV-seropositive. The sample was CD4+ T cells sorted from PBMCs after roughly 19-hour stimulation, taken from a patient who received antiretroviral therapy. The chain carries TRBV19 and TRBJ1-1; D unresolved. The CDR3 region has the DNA TGTGCCACCCGGACCCGCCGCACTGAAGCTTTCTTT. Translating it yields CATRTRRTEAFF.